The rows below give T cell receptor beta chains drawn from one sample of a study of long-term antiretroviral therapy in people with HIV. Profiling relied on immunoSEQ multiplex PCR, and the TCRdb table lists in-frame clones only, not all of them. The data contain about 27,000 clones, around three quarters of them singletons. The sequenced sample was unsorted PBMCs, obtained 0.5 years after starting antiretroviral therapy. All receptors come from a woman aged 40 to 49 with HIV. Each CDR3 is given with its conserved first and last residue. Fields, in order: V gene, D gene, clone size, J gene, CDR3 protein, CDR3 DNA. D genes are given only for firm matches. Clone size is given for some rows only: seen once, a few or many times, or a class if the clone is expanded.

>TRBV20-1|.|.|TRBJ1-1
CSARTTEAFF
TGCAGTGCTAGGACCACTGAAGCTTTCTTT
>TRBV10-3|.|.|TRBJ2-3
CAISETSTDPQYF
TGTGCCATCAGTGAGACAAGCACAGACCCGCAGTATTTT
>TRBV30|.|.|TRBJ1-1
CAWSGGVGNTEAFF
TGTGCCTGGAGTGGGGGGGTGGGAAACACTGAAGCTTTCTTT
>TRBV5-6|.|.|TRBJ2-1
CASSLSQPEQFF
TGTGCCAGCAGCTTGTCCCAACCTGAGCAGTTCTTC
>TRBV21-1|.|.|TRBJ2-7
CASSNLSGPPYEQYF
TGTGCCAGCAGCAATCTCAGCGGACCCCCCTACGAGCAGTACTTC
>TRBV7-9|TRBD1|.|TRBJ2-7
CASSPRGGQGKNEQYF
TGTGCCAGCAGCCCCCGGGGGGGACAGGGGAAGAACGAGCAGTACTTC
>TRBV10-3|.|.|TRBJ2-7
CATTGTTYEQYF
TGTGCCACGACGGGGACAACCTACGAGCAGTACTTC
>TRBV5-5|TRBD1|.|TRBJ2-2
CASSLGGTGGRNTGELFF
TGTGCCAGCAGCTTGGGGGGGACAGGGGGCCGTAACACCGGGGAGCTGTTTTTT
>TRBV5-6|TRBD1|.|TRBJ1-2
CASSGTGLLNYGYTF
TGTGCCAGCAGCGGGACAGGGCTTCTTAACTATGGCTACACCTTC
>TRBV4-3|.|.|TRBJ1-4
CASSQGGGGYDEKLFF
TGCGCCAGCAGCCAAGGTGGGGGGGGGTACGATGAAAAACTGTTTTTT
>TRBV5-4|TRBD2|.|TRBJ2-5
CASSRGLAEETQYF
TGTGCCAGCAGCAGAGGACTAGCGGAAGAGACCCAGTACTTC
>TRBV2|.|few|TRBJ2-2
CASSEGAGELFF
TGTGCCAGCAGTGAAGGGGCCGGGGAGCTGTTTTTT
>TRBV7-2|.|.|TRBJ2-7
CASSFRDFGYEQYF
TGTGCCAGCAGCTTTAGAGACTTTGGTTACGAGCAGTACTTC
>TRBV18|TRBD1|.|TRBJ2-3
CASSPQGEDTQYF
TGTGCCAGCTCACCTCAGGGGGAGGATACGCAGTATTTT
>TRBV9|.|.|TRBJ1-2
CASSVASGDYGYTF
TGTGCCAGCAGCGTAGCTTCAGGGGACTATGGCTACACCTTC
>TRBV7-2|TRBD1|.|TRBJ1-6
CASSLDQGGNSPLHF
TGTGCCAGCAGCTTAGATCAGGGGGGCAATTCACCCCTCCACTTT
>TRBV7-9|.|few|TRBJ2-7
CASSFESSYEQYF
TGTGCCAGCAGCTTTGAAAGCTCCTACGAGCAGTACTTC
>TRBV4-3|.|.|TRBJ1-5
CASSQEVGENQPQHF
TGCGCCAGCAGCCAAGAAGTCGGAGAAAATCAGCCCCAGCATTTT
>TRBV7-2|.|.|TRBJ2-5
CASSLAAFQETQYF
TGTGCCAGCAGCTTAGCGGCCTTCCAAGAGACCCAGTACTTC
>TRBV7-2|.|.|TRBJ1-1
CASSPAGHPNTEAFF
TGTGCCAGCAGCCCCGCTGGACACCCGAACACTGAAGCTTTCTTT
>TRBV2|.|.|TRBJ2-5
CASSTNLAPEGTQYF
TGTGCCAGCAGTACCAACCTAGCTCCCGAAGGGACCCAGTACTTC
>TRBV4-3|TRBD1|.|TRBJ1-3
CASSQGLGQGVLSGNTIYF
TGCGCCAGCAGCCAAGGTTTGGGACAGGGGGTTCTATCTGGAAACACCATATATTTT
>TRBV27|.|few|TRBJ1-6
CASSLGGVTYNSPLHF
TGTGCCAGCAGTTTAGGGGGGGTTACCTATAATTCACCCCTCCACTTT
>TRBV30|.|.|TRBJ1-2
CAWGTRGPNYGYTF
TGTGCCTGGGGAACGAGGGGTCCTAACTATGGCTACACCTTC
>TRBV4-1|.|.|TRBJ2-7
CASSQDRRAGSFYEQYF
TGCGCCAGCAGCCAAGATAGGCGGGCAGGGAGTTTCTACGAGCAGTACTTC
>TRBV7-2|.|.|TRBJ1-6
CASSLREARSPLHF
TGTGCCAGCAGCCTCAGGGAGGCTCGTTCACCCCTCCACTTT
>TRBV6-5|TRBD1|.|TRBJ1-2
CASSYQGQGYGYTF
TGTGCCAGCAGTTACCAAGGACAGGGGTATGGCTACACCTTC
>TRBV18|TRBD1|.|TRBJ2-7
CASSPPGRQGAGYEQYF
TGTGCCAGCTCACCACCGGGTAGACAGGGGGCTGGCTACGAGCAGTACTTC
>TRBV6-5|.|.|TRBJ2-7
CASRARISAYEQYF
TGTGCCAGCAGAGCCAGGATAAGTGCCTACGAGCAGTACTTC
>TRBV15|.|.|TRBJ1-6
CATSRDRGLINSPLHF
TGTGCCACCAGCAGGGATAGGGGACTGATTAATTCACCCCTCCACTTT
>TRBV10-3|TRBD1|once|TRBJ2-5
CAISEPYAGQGAGETQYF
TGTGCCATCAGTGAGCCTTACGCAGGACAGGGGGCCGGAGAGACCCAGTACTTC
>TRBV28|.|.|TRBJ1-2
CASIQSQRNYGYTF
TGTGCCAGCATTCAATCCCAGAGAAACTATGGCTACACCTTC
>TRBV19|.|once|TRBJ1-5
CASSIEVGQGYYSNQPQHF
TGTGCCAGTAGTATAGAGGTTGGGCAGGGGTATTATAGCAATCAGCCCCAGCATTTT